The following is a TCR beta chain sequence with its context. Its antigen remains unidentified. The data belong to a study of post-analysis software for immune sequencing data. Study-wide points: Significantly decreased normalized Chao1 diversity was recorded for multiple sclerosis patients relative to controls. Samples made in the same batch grouped tightly together by F measure.

Unique molecular identifiers were present in the TCR beta cDNA libraries. Researchers reported around 510,000 cDNA molecules coming from approximately 0.91 to 9.4 million T cells. MiXCR, run by TCRdb on the PCR reads, gives a single entry per CDR3 protein. The profile shows about 540,000 distinct CDR3 sequences, around 31% of them singletons. Sequenced: blood. The clonotype comes from a girl under 18 with multiple sclerosis.

DNA of the CDR3: TGCGCCAGCAGCGATAGCGGGGGGACCTACAATGAGCAGTTCTTC. Translating it yields CASSDSGGTYNEQFF. The chain is built from TRBV5-1 and TRBJ2-1, with TRBD2 identical over 10 bases. This CDR3 comprises 15 residues. CDR1 and CDR2 (germline): SGHRS, YFSETQ. V gave up 4 bases and J gave up 2 bases; unmatched junction bases: 3.